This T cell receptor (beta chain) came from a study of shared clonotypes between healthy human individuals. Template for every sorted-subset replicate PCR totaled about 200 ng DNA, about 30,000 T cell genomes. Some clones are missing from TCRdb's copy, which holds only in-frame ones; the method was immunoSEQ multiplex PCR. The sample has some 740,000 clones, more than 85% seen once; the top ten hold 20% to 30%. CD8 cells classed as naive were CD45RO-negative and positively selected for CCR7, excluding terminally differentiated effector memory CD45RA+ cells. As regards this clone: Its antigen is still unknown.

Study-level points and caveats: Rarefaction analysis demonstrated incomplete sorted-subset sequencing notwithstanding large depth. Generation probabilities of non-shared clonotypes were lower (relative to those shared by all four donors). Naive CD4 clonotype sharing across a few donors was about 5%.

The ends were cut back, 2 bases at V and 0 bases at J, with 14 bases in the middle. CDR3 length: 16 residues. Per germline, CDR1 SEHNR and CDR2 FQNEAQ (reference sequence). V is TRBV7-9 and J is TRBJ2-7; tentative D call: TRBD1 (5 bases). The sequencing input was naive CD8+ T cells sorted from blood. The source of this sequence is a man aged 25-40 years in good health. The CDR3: CASSLRGRQSSYEQYF. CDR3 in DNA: TGTGCCAGCAGCTTAAGGGGTCGACAGAGCTCCTACGAGCAGTACTTC.